These 14 T cell receptor beta chains share one sample of origin, sequenced in a study of blood T cell repertoires in COVID-19. Clones were read by immunoSEQ multiplex PCR, and TCRdb kept only the in-frame ones, dropping some. The profile shows 45,000 to 60,000 clones, about 88% of them singletons. Sample: peripheral blood. Receptor source: a man aged 55 to 70 with acute or convalescent COVID-19.

The V gene is TRBV9, the J gene TRBJ1-6; a weak D match, TRBD1 (5 bases). Germline lookup yields CDR1 SGDLS and CDR2 YYNGEE. The V and J ends lost 3 bases and 0 bases respectively, with 13 bases between them. The CDR3 extends over 17 amino acids. The CDR3 DNA is TGTGCCAGCAGCGCAGGGAAGATGAGCTCCTATAATTCACCCCTCCACTTT. Translation: CASSAGKMSSYNSPLHF.

The CDR3 nucleotides read TGTGCCAGCACCGAAGCTCAGGCAGGAGATACGCAGTATTTT. This encodes CASTEAQAGDTQYF. V and J are TRBV6-6 and TRBJ2-3; D is unresolved. The V gene's germline CDR1 is MNHNY and CDR2 SVGAGI (reference sequence). The CDR3 has 14 amino acids. The ends were cut back, 7 bases at V and 5 bases at J, with 16 bases in the middle.

The chain is built from TRBV3-1 (or the pseudogene TRBV3-2) and TRBJ2-5; TRBD2 matches at 8 bases. CDR1 LGHDT and CDR2 YNNKEL come from the germline V gene (reference sequence). J gave up 5 bases and V 1 base, and 6 bases lay outside the gene matches. The CDR3 length is 15 residues. CDR3 sequence (DNA): TGTGCCAGCAGCCAAGCGGGACTAGGGGGGGAGACCCAGTACTTC. This gives the protein CASSQAGLGGETQYF.

About this clone itself: Because the CDR3's place on the DNA is in doubt, the DNA is left out and the CDR3 is given as listed by TCRdb. The CDR3 is CASSFLSGQGAYNEQFF. The chain employs TRBV5-5 and TRBJ2-1; the table's D gene call, TRBD1, was not cross checked with the DNA. Including both end residues, the CDR3 is 17 amino acids long. The germline gives CDR1 SGHKS, CDR2 YYEKEE (reference sequence).

J is TRBJ2-7 and V is TRBV2; TRBD1 agrees at 7 bases. This CDR3 contains 15 residues. After removal of 4 bases from V and 3 bases from J, the junction contained 9 bases not matched to a gene. Germline V CDR1 and CDR2: SNHLY, FYNNEI. CDR3 loop: CASSGIDRDDYEQYF. Written as DNA, the CDR3 is TGTGCCAGCAGTGGAATCGACAGGGATGACTACGAGCAGTACTTC.

V and J are TRBV6-2 or TRBV6-3 and TRBJ2-3, with a tentative D call TRBD2 (6 bases). CDR1 is MNHEY and CDR2 is SVGEGT in the germline V gene. The CDR3 extends over 13 amino acids. V was cut by 2 bases and J by 4 bases, with 7 bases left in between. This chain's CDR3 is CASSYIAADTQYF. The DNA of the CDR3 is TGTGCCAGCAGTTACATAGCGGCAGATACGCAGTATTTT.

The chain couples TRBV5-6 to TRBJ2-1, with a weak D call TRBD2 (5 bases). V lost 4 bases, J lost 0 bases, and 17 bases lay in between. The CDR3 has 17 amino acids. The germline V gene has CDR1 SGHDT and CDR2 YYEEEE. The CDR3 reads CASSTERLFSSYNEQFF. The CDR3 DNA reads as TGTGCCAGCAGCACCGAAAGACTATTCAGCTCCTACAATGAGCAGTTCTTC.

The chain joins TRBV18 to TRBJ2-2; 7 positions match TRBD1. The CDR3 totals 15 residues. Germline CDR1 is KGHSH and CDR2 is LQKENI. Germline trimming cut 3 bases from V and 3 bases from J; bases unmatched to any gene: 4. The CDR3 DNA sequence: TGTGCCAGCTCACCTCGCCAGGGGGACACCGGGGAGCTGTTTTTT. Its translation is CASSPRQGDTGELFF.

V and J are TRBV28 and TRBJ1-2; D call uncertain. The CDR3 runs to 14 residues. Trimming shortened V by 1 base and J by 2 bases, and 8 bases separated the two germline ends. Germline loops: CDR1 MDHEN, CDR2 SYDVKM. CDR3 nucleotides: TGTGCCAGCAGTTTATTTCCGAGGAACTATGGCTACACCTTC. Its protein product is CASSLFPRNYGYTF.

The rearrangement uses TRBV18 and TRBJ1-1; TRBD1 is a possible D gene (6 bases). V dropped 3 bases and J dropped 0 bases, with 20 bases sitting between them. The CDR3 has 18 amino acids. CDR1 KGHSH and CDR2 LQKENI come from the germline V gene. The CDR3 coding sequence is TGTGCCAGCTCACCCCGAACAGTACAGGGACCTATGAACACTGAAGCTTTCTTT. Amino acid sequence: CASSPRTVQGPMNTEAFF.

This chain connects TRBV7-2 to TRBJ2-3, with TRBD2 matching 9 bases. This CDR3 is 15 amino acids long. Germline V gene data show CDR1 as SGHTA and CDR2 as FQGNSA. Unmatched junction bases numbered 3, after V lost 0 bases and J lost 5 bases. The CDR3 sequence: CASSLATTSGDTQYF. CDR3 nucleotide sequence: TGTGCCAGCAGCTTAGCAACGACTAGCGGAGATACGCAGTATTTT.

This clone appeared a single time. The chain has TRBV28 and TRBJ1-5, with D possibly matching TRBD1 (6 bases). V lost 6 bases and J lost 0, with 12 bases in between. The CDR3 covers 15 residues. In germline, CDR1 is MDHEN, CDR2 SYDVKM. CDR3 nucleotide sequence: TGTGCCAGCAGGGCAGGGGACGGTAGCAATCAGCCCCAGCATTTT. It is translated as CASRAGDGSNQPQHF.

This chain links TRBV18 with TRBJ1-5; TRBD1 matches 10 bases. The CDR3 is 18 amino acids. Germline assignment: CDR1 KGHSH and CDR2 LQKENI. The J segment lost 1 base and the V segment lost 1 base, leaving 7 bases of the junction unmatched. This CDR3 is CASSPRTGTGVSNQPQHF. CDR3 DNA sequence: TGTGCCAGCTCACCACGGACCGGGACAGGGGTAAGCAATCAGCCCCAGCATTTT.

The CDR3 coding sequence is TGCGCCAGCAGCCAAGGTACCCACCAACAGGGGGGCACTGAAGCTTTCTTT. It codes for CASSQGTHQQGGTEAFF. This sequence joins TRBV4-1 and TRBJ1-1; 8 bases map to TRBD1. Germline V gene sequence: CDR1 MGHRA, CDR2 YSYEKL. V dropped 1 base and J dropped 4; count of bases not matched to a gene: 11. The CDR3 contains 17 residues.